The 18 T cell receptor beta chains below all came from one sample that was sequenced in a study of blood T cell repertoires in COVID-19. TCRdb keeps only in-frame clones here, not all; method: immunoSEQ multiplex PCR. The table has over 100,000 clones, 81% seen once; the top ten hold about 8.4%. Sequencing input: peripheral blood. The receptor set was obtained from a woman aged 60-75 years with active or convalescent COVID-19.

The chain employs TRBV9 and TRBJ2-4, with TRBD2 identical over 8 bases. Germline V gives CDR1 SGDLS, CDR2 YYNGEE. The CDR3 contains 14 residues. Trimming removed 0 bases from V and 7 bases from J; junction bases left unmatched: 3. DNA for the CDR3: TGTGCCAGCAGCGTAGGAGGACTAGCCAACATTCAGTACTTC. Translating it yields CASSVGGLANIQYF.

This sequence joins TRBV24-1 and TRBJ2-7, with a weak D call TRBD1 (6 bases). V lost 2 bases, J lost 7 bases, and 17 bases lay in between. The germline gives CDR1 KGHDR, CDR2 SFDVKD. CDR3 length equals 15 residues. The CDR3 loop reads CATSDYRDTLREQYF. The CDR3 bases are TGTGCCACCAGTGATTACCGGGACACCTTACGGGAGCAGTACTTC.

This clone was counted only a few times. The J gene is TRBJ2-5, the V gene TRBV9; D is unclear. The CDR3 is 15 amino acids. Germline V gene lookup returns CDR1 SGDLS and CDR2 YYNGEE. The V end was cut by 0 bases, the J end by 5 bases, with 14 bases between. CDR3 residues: CASSVGMGVWETQYF. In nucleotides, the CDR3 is TGTGCCAGCAGCGTAGGGATGGGCGTCTGGGAGACCCAGTACTTC.

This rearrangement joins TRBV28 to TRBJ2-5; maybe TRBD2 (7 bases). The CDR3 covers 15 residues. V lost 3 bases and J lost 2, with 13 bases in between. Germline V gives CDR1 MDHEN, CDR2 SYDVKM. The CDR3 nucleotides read TGTGCCAGCAGTTTGGGGGGGCGCGGACAAGAGACCCAGTACTTC. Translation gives CASSLGGRGQETQYF. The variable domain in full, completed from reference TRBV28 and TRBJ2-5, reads DVKVTQSSRYLVKRTGEKVFLECVQDMDHENMFWYRQDPGLGLRLIYFSYDVKMKEKGDIPEGYSVSREKKERFSLILESASTNQTSMYLCASSLGGRGQETQYFGPGTRLLVL.

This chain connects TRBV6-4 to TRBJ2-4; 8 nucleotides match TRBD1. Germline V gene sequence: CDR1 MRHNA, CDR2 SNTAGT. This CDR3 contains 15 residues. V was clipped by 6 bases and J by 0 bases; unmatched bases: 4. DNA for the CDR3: TGTGCCAGCAGCCAGGGGGCCCTAGCCAAAAACATTCAGTACTTC. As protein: CASSQGALAKNIQYF.

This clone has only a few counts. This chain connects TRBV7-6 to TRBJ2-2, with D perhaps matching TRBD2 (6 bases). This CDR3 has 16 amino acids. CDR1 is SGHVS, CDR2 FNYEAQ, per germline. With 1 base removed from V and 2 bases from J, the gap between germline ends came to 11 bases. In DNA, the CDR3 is TGTGCCAGCAGCTTAGGGGTTAGCGGAAACACCGGGGAGCTGTTTTTT. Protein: CASSLGVSGNTGELFF. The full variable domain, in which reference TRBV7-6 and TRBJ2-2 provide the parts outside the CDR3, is GAGVSQSPRYKVTKRGQDVALRCDPISGHVSLYWYRQALGQGPEFLTYFNYEAQQDKSGLPNDRFSAERPEGSISTLTIQRTEQRDSAMYRCASSLGVSGNTGELFFGEGSRLTVL.

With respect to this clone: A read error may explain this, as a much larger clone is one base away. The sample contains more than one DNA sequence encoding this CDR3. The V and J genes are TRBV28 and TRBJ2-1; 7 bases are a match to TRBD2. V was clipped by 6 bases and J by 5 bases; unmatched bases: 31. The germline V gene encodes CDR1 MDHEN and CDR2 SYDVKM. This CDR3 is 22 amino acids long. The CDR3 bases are TGTGCCAGCAGGTTTCCTTCCTGGGAGCGTCGGGGGGTGGGGCGGGAGAACAATGAGCAGTTCTTC. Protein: CASRFPSWERRGVGRENNEQFF.

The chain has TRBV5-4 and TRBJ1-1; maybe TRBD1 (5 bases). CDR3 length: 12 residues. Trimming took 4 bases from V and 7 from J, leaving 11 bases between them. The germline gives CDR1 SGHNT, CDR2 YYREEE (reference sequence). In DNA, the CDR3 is TGTGCCAGCAGCCGCGACAGCCTTGAAGCTTTCTTT. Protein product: CASSRDSLEAFF.

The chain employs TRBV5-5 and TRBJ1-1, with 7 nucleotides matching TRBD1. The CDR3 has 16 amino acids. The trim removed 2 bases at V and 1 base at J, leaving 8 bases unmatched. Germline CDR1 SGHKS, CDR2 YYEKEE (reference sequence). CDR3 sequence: CASSLRPGGTNTEAFF. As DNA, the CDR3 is TGTGCCAGCAGCTTACGCCCAGGGGGAACGAACACTGAAGCTTTCTTT. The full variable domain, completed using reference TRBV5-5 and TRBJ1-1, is DAGVTQSPTHLIKTRGQQVTLRCSPISGHKSVSWYQQVLGQGPQFIFQYYEKEERGRGNFPDRFSARQFPNYSSELNVNALLLGDSALYLCASSLRPGGTNTEAFFGQGTRLTVV.

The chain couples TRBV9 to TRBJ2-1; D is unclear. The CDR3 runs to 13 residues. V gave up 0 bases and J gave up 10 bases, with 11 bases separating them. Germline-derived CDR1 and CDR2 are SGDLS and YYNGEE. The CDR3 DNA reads TGTGCCAGCAGCGTAGGGGCACCTACCGAGCAGTTCTTC. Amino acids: CASSVGAPTEQFF.

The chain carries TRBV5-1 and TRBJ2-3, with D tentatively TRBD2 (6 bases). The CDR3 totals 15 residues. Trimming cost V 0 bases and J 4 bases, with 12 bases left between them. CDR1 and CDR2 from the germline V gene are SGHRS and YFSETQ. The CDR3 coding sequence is TGCGCCAGCAGCTTGGCTCGTGGAGGGTCAGATACGCAGTATTTT. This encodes CASSLARGGSDTQYF.

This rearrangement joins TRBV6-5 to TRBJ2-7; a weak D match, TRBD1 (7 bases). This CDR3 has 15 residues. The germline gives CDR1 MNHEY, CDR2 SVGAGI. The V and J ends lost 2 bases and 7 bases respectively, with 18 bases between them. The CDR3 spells CASSYGRTGVWEQYF. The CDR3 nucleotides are TGTGCCAGCAGTTACGGGAGGACAGGCGTTTGGGAGCAGTACTTC.

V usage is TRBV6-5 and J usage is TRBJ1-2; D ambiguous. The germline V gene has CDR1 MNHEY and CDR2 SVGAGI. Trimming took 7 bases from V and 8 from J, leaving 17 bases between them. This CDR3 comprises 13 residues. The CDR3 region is CASTILSSQGYTF. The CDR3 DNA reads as TGTGCCAGCACCATACTGAGTTCGCAAGGCTACACCTTC.

In DNA form, the CDR3 reads TGTGCCACCAGCAGAGATTACCCTCAGGGGGCGAAGAATGAAAAACTGTTTTTT. Amino acid sequence: CATSRDYPQGAKNEKLFF. This chain joins TRBV15 and TRBJ1-4; 8 bases agree with TRBD1. CDR3 length equals 18 residues. Germline V gene sequence: CDR1 LNHNV, CDR2 YYDKDF (reference sequence). The trim removed 0 bases at V and 5 bases at J, leaving 11 bases unmatched.

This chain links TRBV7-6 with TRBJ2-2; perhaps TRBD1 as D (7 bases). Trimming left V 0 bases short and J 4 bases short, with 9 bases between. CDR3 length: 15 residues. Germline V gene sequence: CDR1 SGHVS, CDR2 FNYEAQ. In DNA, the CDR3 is TGTGCCAGCAGCTTAGCTCAGGGGGGCACCGGGGAGCTGTTTTTT. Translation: CASSLAQGGTGELFF.

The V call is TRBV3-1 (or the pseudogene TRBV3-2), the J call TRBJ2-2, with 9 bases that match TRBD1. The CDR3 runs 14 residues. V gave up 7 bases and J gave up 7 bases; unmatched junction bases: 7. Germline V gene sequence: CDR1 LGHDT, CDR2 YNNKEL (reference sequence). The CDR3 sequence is CASTRRQGVGELFF. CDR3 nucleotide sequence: TGTGCCAGCACCCGAAGACAGGGGGTCGGGGAGCTGTTTTTT.

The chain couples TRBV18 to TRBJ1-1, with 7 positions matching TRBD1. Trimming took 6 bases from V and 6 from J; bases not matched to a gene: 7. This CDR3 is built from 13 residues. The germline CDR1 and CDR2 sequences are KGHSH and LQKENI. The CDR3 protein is CASSGGQSAEAFF. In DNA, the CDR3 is TGTGCCAGCTCGGGGGGACAGTCCGCTGAAGCTTTCTTT.

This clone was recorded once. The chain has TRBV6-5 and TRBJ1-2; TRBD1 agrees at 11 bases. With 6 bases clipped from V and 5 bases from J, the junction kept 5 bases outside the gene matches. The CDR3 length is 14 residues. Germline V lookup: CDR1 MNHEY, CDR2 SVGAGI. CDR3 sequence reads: CASSQDRGQYGYTF. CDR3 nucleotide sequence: TGTGCCAGCAGCCAGGACAGGGGGCAATATGGCTACACCTTC.